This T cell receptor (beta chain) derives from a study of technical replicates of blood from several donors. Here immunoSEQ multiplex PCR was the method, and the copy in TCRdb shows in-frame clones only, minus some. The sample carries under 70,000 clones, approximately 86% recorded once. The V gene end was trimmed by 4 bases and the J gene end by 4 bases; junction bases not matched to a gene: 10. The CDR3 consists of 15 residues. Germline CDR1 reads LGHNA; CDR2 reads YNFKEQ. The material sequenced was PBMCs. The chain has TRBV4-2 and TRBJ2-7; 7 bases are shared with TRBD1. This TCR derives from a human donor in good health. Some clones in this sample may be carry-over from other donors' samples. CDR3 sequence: CASSPSGQATYEQYF. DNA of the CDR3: TGTGCCAGCAGCCCGAGCGGACAGGCAACTTACGAGCAGTACTTC.